The 26 T cell receptor beta chains below all came from one sample that was sequenced in a study of cytomegalovirus exposure and HLA in healthy donors. PCR primers comprised 60 Vbeta and 13 Jbeta primers. Generated by immunoSEQ multiplex PCR, the TCRdb table keeps only in-frame clones and is missing some. The sample records fewer than 300,000 clones, over 70% being singletons. Sequenced material: PBMCs. The origin of the receptors is a girl under 10 years old in good health and CMV-seronegative.

This chain links TRBV6-5 with TRBJ1-2; the D is unclear. Germline V gene data show CDR1 as MNHEY and CDR2 as SVGAGI. Trimming cost V 7 bases and J 5 bases, with 11 bases left between them. The CDR3 contains 12 residues. The CDR3: CASNSLDYGYTF. DNA for the CDR3: TGTGCCAGCAACTCACTCGATTATGGCTACACCTTC.

The rearrangement uses TRBV29-1 and TRBJ2-3, with 8 bases aligning to TRBD1. V lost 6 bases, J lost 4 bases, and 9 bases stayed unmatched. The CDR3 contains 14 residues. Germline lookup yields CDR1 SQVTM and CDR2 ANQGSEA. The CDR3 sequence: CSVVRGHFADTQYF. Written as DNA, the CDR3 is TGCAGCGTGGTCAGGGGGCATTTTGCAGATACGCAGTATTTT.

V is TRBV6-5 and J is TRBJ2-1, with D perhaps TRBD2 (7 bases). Trimming took 5 bases from V and 4 from J, leaving 12 bases between them. Germline CDR1 and CDR2: MNHEY and SVGAGI. The CDR3 covers 14 residues. The CDR3 protein is CASSRGGAYNEQFF. CDR3 coding DNA: TGTGCCAGCAGTAGGGGGGGGGCATACAATGAGCAGTTCTTC.

The chain recombines TRBV7-3 with TRBJ2-7, with TRBD2 matching over 8 bases. The CDR3 sequence is 13 residues long. Per germline, CDR1 SGHTA and CDR2 FQGTGA. The J segment lost 3 bases and the V segment lost 11 bases, leaving 9 bases of the junction unmatched. The CDR3 DNA is TGTGCCGGCTCCCCGGGGGGGGTCTACGAGCAGTACTTC. Encoded protein: CAGSPGGVYEQYF.

The chain has TRBV18 and TRBJ1-6; TRBD1 matches at 7 bases. Germline loops: CDR1 KGHSH, CDR2 LQKENI. This CDR3 has 13 amino acids. The trim removed 6 bases at V and 8 bases at J, leaving 4 bases unmatched. Written as DNA, the CDR3 is TGTGCCAGCTCCCTCGACAGGGATTCACCCCTCCACTTT. Translating it yields CASSLDRDSPLHF.

The rearrangement joins TRBV6-5 to TRBJ1-5; D unresolved. Germline CDR1 MNHEY, CDR2 SVGAGI. Trimming left V 5 bases short and J 1 base short, with 12 bases between. The CDR3 loop spans 15 amino acids. The CDR3 loop reads CASSPVEGSNQPQHF. The CDR3 coding sequence is TGTGCCAGCAGTCCCGTTGAGGGCAGCAATCAGCCCCAGCATTTT.

This clone came up a few times. The chain is built from TRBV6-5 and TRBJ2-7, with 11 bases that match TRBD2. V was pared by 5 bases and J by 3 bases, with 6 bases of the junction left unmatched. CDR1 and CDR2 from the germline V gene are MNHEY and SVGAGI. This CDR3 region has 15 residues. Here the CDR3 reads CASSIVSGGDYEQYF. The CDR3 DNA reads as TGTGCCAGCAGTATAGTTAGCGGGGGGGACTACGAGCAGTACTTC.

This chain links TRBV19 with TRBJ2-2; 7 bases are shared with TRBD1. The CDR3 runs to 15 residues. V trimming: 5 bases; J trimming: 2 bases; junction bases outside the gene matches: 5. CDR1 is LNHDA and CDR2 is SQIVND in the germline V gene (reference sequence). CDR3 sequence (DNA): TGTGCCAGTAGTCCGTACAGGGGTAACACCGGGGAGCTGTTTTTT. Its protein product is CASSPYRGNTGELFF.

The chain links TRBV28 to TRBJ2-3, with TRBD1 matching 9 bases. Germline CDR1 and CDR2: MDHEN and SYDVKM. This CDR3 has 15 amino acids. V gave up 0 bases and J gave up 4 bases; unmatched junction bases: 2. The CDR3 nucleotides read TGTGCCAGCAGTTTATGGGACAGGGGAGCAGATACGCAGTATTTT. Its translation: CASSLWDRGADTQYF.

V gene TRBV2 combines with J gene TRBJ2-7; 10 bases agree with TRBD2. CDR3 length: 15 amino acids. J lost 4 bases, V lost 4 bases, and 7 bases had no gene match. The germline gives CDR1 SNHLY, CDR2 FYNNEI. The CDR3 DNA reads as TGTGCCAGCAGTGTTCTAAGCGGGAGGGCGTACGAGCAGTACTTC. Protein sequence: CASSVLSGRAYEQYF.

This chain uses TRBV7-8 with TRBJ1-2; D gene ambiguous. Germline loops: CDR1 SGHVS, CDR2 FQNEAQ. Trimming removed 4 bases at V and 3 bases at J, with 9 bases between. CDR3 length: 13 residues. For the CDR3, the DNA is TGTGCCAGCAGCTCGAATACGGACTATGGCTACACCTTC. Translated, it gives CASSSNTDYGYTF.

The chain links TRBV18 to TRBJ1-1; D unclear. Germline V gives CDR1 KGHSH, CDR2 LQKENI. This CDR3 comprises 15 residues. V dropped 3 bases and J dropped 0 bases, with 11 bases sitting between them. The DNA of the CDR3 is TGTGCCAGCTCACCGTCGGAGAAAATGAACACTGAAGCTTTCTTT. As protein: CASSPSEKMNTEAFF.

Comments on this clone: Germline and junction disagree at one end, which may indicate a read error. This rearrangement joins TRBV7-9 to TRBJ1-4; the D gene is possibly TRBD1 (5 bases). The CDR3 length is 14 residues. The germline V gene encodes CDR1 SEHNR and CDR2 FQNEAQ (reference sequence). CDR3 residues: CSSSLAPGNEKLFF. The CDR3 region has the DNA TGTTCCAGCAGCTTAGCGCCAGGGAATGAAAAACTGTTTTTT.

The CDR3 reads CASSKNRGMNTEAFF. CDR3 DNA: TGTGCCAGTAGCAAAAACAGGGGTATGAACACTGAAGCTTTCTTT. V usage is TRBV19 and J usage is TRBJ1-1, with 7 bases identical to TRBD1. This CDR3 has 15 amino acids. The V segment lost 6 bases and the J segment 0 bases; nucleotides outside the gene matches: 7. The V gene's germline CDR1 is LNHDA and CDR2 SQIVND (reference sequence).

CDR3 protein: CAISLTGGLTYEQYF. The DNA for the CDR3 is TGTGCCATCAGTTTGACAGGGGGCCTAACCTACGAGCAGTACTTC. The gene calls are TRBV10-3 and TRBJ2-7; TRBD1 matches 10 bases. The junction had 6 bases not matched to a gene; V was cut back by 5 bases and J by 2 bases. The germline V gene encodes CDR1 ENHRY and CDR2 SYGVKD. This CDR3 contains 15 residues.

The genes are TRBV2 and TRBJ1-2; possible D gene TRBD1, 6 bases. From germline, CDR1 is SNHLY and CDR2 FYNNEI. Trimming shortened V by 6 bases and J by 5 bases, and 13 bases separated the two germline ends. CDR3 length: 13 amino acids. The CDR3 DNA sequence: TGTGCCAGCAGATGGACAGAGAGGTATGGCTACACCTTC. Amino acids: CASRWTERYGYTF. The variable domain in full, completed from reference TRBV2 and TRBJ1-2, reads EPEVTQTPSHQVTQMGQEVILRCVPISNHLYFYWYRQILGQKVEFLVSFYNNEISEKSEIFDDQFSVERPDGSNFTLKIRSTKLEDSAMYFCASRWTERYGYTFGSGTRLTVV.

The chain links TRBV7-6 to TRBJ2-2; possibly TRBD1 for D (6 bases). V lost 6 bases, J lost 5 bases, and 13 bases lay in between. CDR3 size: 14 residues. Germline assignment: CDR1 SGHVS and CDR2 FNYEAQ. The chain's CDR3 is CASSSGEGTGELFF. In DNA form, the CDR3 reads TGTGCCAGCAGTTCAGGGGAAGGTACCGGGGAGCTGTTTTTT.

The chain couples TRBV18 to TRBJ2-2; possible D gene TRBD1, 6 bases. The germline V gene encodes CDR1 KGHSH and CDR2 LQKENI. CDR3 length: 16 residues. The ends were cut back, 3 bases at V and 1 base at J, with 12 bases in the middle. The CDR3 bases are TGTGCCAGCTCACCTTTCGAGACAGGGAACACCGGGGAGCTGTTTTTT. This sequence encodes CASSPFETGNTGELFF.

This chain uses TRBV7-3 with TRBJ2-1; 13 bases match TRBD2. The junction had 7 bases not matched to a gene; V was cut back by 5 bases and J by 6 bases. The CDR3 is made up of 16 amino acids. Germline V gene data show CDR1 as SGHTA and CDR2 as FQGTGA. Here the CDR3 reads CASSVSGTSGANEQFF. CDR3 DNA sequence: TGTGCCAGCAGCGTCTCCGGGACTAGCGGGGCCAATGAGCAGTTCTTC. The whole variable domain, filled in from reference TRBV7-3 and TRBJ2-1, reads GAGVSQTPSNKVTEKGKYVELRCDPISGHTALYWYRQSLGQGPEFLIYFQGTGAADDSGLPNDRFFAVRPEGSVSTLKIQRTERGDSAVYLCASSVSGTSGANEQFFGPGTRLTVL.

The rearrangement joins TRBV29-1 to TRBJ2-3; 8 nucleotides match TRBD1. Trimming at V came to 4 bases and at J to 1 base, leaving 10 bases not matched to a gene. CDR1 and CDR2 (germline): SQVTM, ANQGSEA. The CDR3 spans 16 residues. The CDR3 DNA sequence: TGCAGCGTTGGAGGATTTTTGGGACAGGGCACAGATACGCAGTATTTT. This sequence encodes CSVGGFLGQGTDTQYF.

The chain combines TRBV30 with TRBJ1-2; D is possibly TRBD1 (5 bases). V gave up 3 bases and J gave up 14 bases, with 22 bases separating them. CDR1 is GTSNPN and CDR2 is SVGIG in the germline V gene (reference sequence). The CDR3 contains 13 residues. The CDR3 loop is CAWSLHRPQGSTF. CDR3 coding DNA: TGTGCCTGGAGCCTCCACCGGCCCCAGGGCAGTACCTTC.

This clone has more than one count but fewer than ten. The chain carries TRBV5-1 and TRBJ1-2; 8 bases are shared with TRBD1. J lost 2 bases, V lost 2 bases, and 5 bases had no gene match. The CDR3 consists of 15 residues. CDR1 and CDR2 from the germline V gene are SGHRS and YFSETQ. CDR3 in DNA: TGCGCCAGCAGCTTAAGACAGGGGCTAAACTATGGCTACACCTTC. Translation gives CASSLRQGLNYGYTF.

The chain couples TRBV5-1 to TRBJ1-1, with TRBD1 matching 7 bases. Germline loops: CDR1 SGHRS, CDR2 YFSETQ. The trim removed 0 bases at V and 1 base at J, leaving 3 bases unmatched. The CDR3 runs to 15 residues. CDR3 DNA sequence: TGCGCCAGCAGCTTGGCCGGGACAGCGAACACTGAAGCTTTCTTT. Protein product: CASSLAGTANTEAFF.

This clone came up a few times. This chain connects TRBV18 to TRBJ2-2, with TRBD1 matching over 7 bases. Germline CDR1 reads KGHSH; CDR2 reads LQKENI. J gave up 0 bases and V 4 bases, and 5 bases lay outside the gene matches. The CDR3 is 16 amino acids. Here the CDR3 DNA reads TGTGCCAGCTCACTACGACAGGGAACGAACACCGGGGAGCTGTTTTTT. This sequence encodes CASSLRQGTNTGELFF.

J is TRBJ1-4 and V is TRBV27; 7 bases match TRBD1. CDR1 and CDR2 (germline): MNHEY, SMNVEV (reference sequence). With 8 bases clipped from V and 0 bases from J, the junction kept 6 bases outside the gene matches. This CDR3 spans 15 amino acids. This CDR3 is CASRGQSTTNEKLFF. CDR3 nucleotides: TGTGCCAGCCGGGGACAGTCCACAACTAATGAAAAACTGTTTTTT.

This chain connects TRBV7-9 to TRBJ2-7; maybe TRBD2 (5 bases). V lost 0 bases, J lost 3 bases, and 6 bases lay in between. Germline CDR1 SEHNR, CDR2 FQNEAQ (reference sequence). CDR3 length: 13 amino acids. The CDR3 is CASSLAGVYEQYF. The CDR3 region has the DNA TGTGCCAGCAGCTTAGCCGGGGTCTACGAGCAGTACTTC. Looking up the rest from reference TRBV7-9 and TRBJ2-7 gives the full variable domain: DTGVSQNPRHKITKRGQNVTFRCDPISEHNRLYWYRQTLGQGPEFLTYFQNEAQLEKSRLLSDRFSAERPKGSFSTLEIQRTEQGDSAMYLCASSLAGVYEQYFGPGTRLTVT.